These 5 T cell receptor beta chains were sequenced from one sample in a study of cytomegalovirus exposure and HLA in healthy donors. This PCR relied on a set of 60 Vbeta primers and 13 Jbeta primers. The data were produced by immunoSEQ multiplex PCR, yet TCRdb's version contains in-frame clones alone and is incomplete. The sample includes about 210,000 clones, under 85% of them seen just once. Sequenced sample: PBMCs. Receptors originate from a woman in her forties or fifties in good health and CMV-seropositive.

The chain couples TRBV6-5 to TRBJ2-3, with 8 bases lining up with TRBD1. This CDR3 is built from 15 residues. J lost 1 base, V lost 5 bases, and 5 bases had no gene match. The V gene's germline CDR1 is MNHEY and CDR2 SVGAGI. The CDR3 spells CASSKTGVRTDTQYF. CDR3 nucleotides: TGTGCCAGCAGTAAGACAGGGGTTCGCACAGATACGCAGTATTTT.

As for this clone: An end of the junction does not agree with germline; a read error may underlie this. V usage is TRBV7-9 and J usage is TRBJ1-1, with TRBD1 as a possible D gene (5 bases). The germline CDR1 and CDR2 sequences are SEHNR and FQNEAQ (reference sequence). CDR3 length: 13 residues. The CDR3 DNA sequence: TGTTCCAGCAGCTTCGGGGGAAGGACTGAAGCTTTCTTT. Protein: CSSSFGGRTEAFF.

This clone was detected ten times or more. CDR3 coding DNA: TGTGCCAGCAGCCATGGACTAGCGGGGGACGCTTCCTACGAGCAGTACTTC. It encodes CASSHGLAGDASYEQYF. The rearrangement links TRBV4-2 to TRBJ2-7, with TRBD2 matching over 13 bases. Germline loops: CDR1 LGHNA, CDR2 YNFKEQ. With V trimmed by 3 bases and J by 1 base, 6 bases remained unmatched. The length of the CDR3 is 17 residues.

This chain links TRBV5-1 with TRBJ1-2; the match to TRBD1 covers 10 bases. CDR1 is SGHRS, CDR2 YFSETQ, per germline. The CDR3 totals 12 residues. The V and J ends lost 7 bases and 3 bases, in that order; junction bases with no gene match: 0. DNA for the CDR3: TGCGCCAGCGGGACAGGGGACTATGGCTACACCTTC. Residues: CASGTGDYGYTF.

The V and J genes are TRBV18 and TRBJ1-1; D possibly corresponds to TRBD1 (6 bases). The V end lost 5 bases, the J end lost 1 base, and 14 bases lay between the germline ends. The CDR3 length is 15 residues. CDR1 and CDR2 from the germline V gene are KGHSH and LQKENI. CDR3 residues: CASSGTRPENTEAFF. For the CDR3, the DNA is TGTGCCAGCTCAGGGACAAGGCCTGAGAACACTGAAGCTTTCTTT.